Sequencing of this TCR beta chain was carried out in a study of blood T cell repertoires in COVID-19. Here immunoSEQ multiplex PCR was the method, and the copy in TCRdb shows in-frame clones only, minus some. Found here are 200,000 to 250,000 clones, under 90% of them singletons; the top ten hold around 3.5%. This clone was observed a few times. Donors were grouped by their self-reported clinical history. The length of the CDR3 is 12 residues. V lost 4 bases and J 7 bases, leaving 8 bases between the germline ends. In germline, CDR1 is GTSNPN, CDR2 SVGIG (reference sequence). This TCR derives from a woman between 40 and 50 years old who had been exposed to COVID-19. The V and J genes are TRBV30 and TRBJ1-6; D might be TRBD1 (5 bases). The material sequenced was PBMCs or T cells enriched from blood (not recorded which). The CDR3 loop reads CAWNYRNSPLHF. DNA of the CDR3: TGTGCCTGGAATTACAGGAATTCACCCCTCCACTTT.